This TCR beta chain was documented in a study of cytomegalovirus exposure and HLA in healthy donors. A note on this clone: Its antigen remains unidentified.

Study-wide results and limits: Some V segments, TRBV6-2 and TRBV6-3 among them, were indistinguishable and were therefore excluded. A later analysis found common viral pathogens apparently linked to several of the most significant clusters. Later analysis associated a missense DCLRE1C variant with TCR beta V- and J-gene trimming. The likely explanation for a cluster of highly shared sequence variants was sequencing artifact.

PCR involved 60 Vbeta and 13 Jbeta primers. The assay was immunoSEQ multiplex PCR, and TCRdb's table has in-frame clones only and misses some. The repertoire holds some 200,000 clones, with approximately 70% as singletons. V was clipped by 0 bases and J by 8 bases; unmatched bases: 15. This CDR3 has 19 amino acids. From germline, CDR1 is LGHNT and CDR2 FRNRAP. The sequenced material came from PBMCs. V and J are TRBV12-5 and TRBJ2-3; 12 nucleotides match TRBD1. The receptor was isolated from a man aged 40-49 years in good health and CMV-seropositive. CDR3 in amino acids: CASGLVNLPGQGALGTQYF. The DNA for the CDR3 is TGTGCTAGTGGTTTGGTCAACTTACCGGGACAGGGGGCTTTGGGTACGCAGTATTTT. The full variable domain, completed using reference TRBV12-5 and TRBJ2-3, is DARVTQTPRHKVTEMGQEVTMRCQPILGHNTVFWYRQTMMQGLELLAYFRNRAPLDDSGMPKDRFSAEMPDATLATLKIQPSEPRDSAVYFCASGLVNLPGQGALGTQYFGPGTRLTVL.